This TCR beta chain was recorded in a study of shared clonotypes between healthy human individuals. Study findings and constraints: Clonotypes shared by all four donors outscored non-shared clonotypes in generation probability.

TCRdb's table, derived via immunoSEQ multiplex PCR, lists solely in-frame clones and lacks some. The data hold approximately 1.4 million clones, with approximately 98% observed a single time. Remarks on this clone: Its antigen remains unknown.

This receptor was obtained from a man aged 25-40 years in good health. Sequenced input: naive CD4+ T cells sorted from blood. Subset of the sample: CD45RA+ positively selected.

CDR3 protein: CASSFRRGFETQYF. As DNA, the CDR3 is TGTGCCAGCAGCTTCCGAAGGGGGTTCGAGACCCAGTACTTC. This rearrangement joins TRBV5-8 to TRBJ2-5, with a tentative D call TRBD1 (6 bases). The CDR3 covers 14 residues. The ends were cut back, 2 bases at V and 5 bases at J, with 13 bases in the middle. Germline V gene lookup returns CDR1 SGHTS and CDR2 YDEGEE.